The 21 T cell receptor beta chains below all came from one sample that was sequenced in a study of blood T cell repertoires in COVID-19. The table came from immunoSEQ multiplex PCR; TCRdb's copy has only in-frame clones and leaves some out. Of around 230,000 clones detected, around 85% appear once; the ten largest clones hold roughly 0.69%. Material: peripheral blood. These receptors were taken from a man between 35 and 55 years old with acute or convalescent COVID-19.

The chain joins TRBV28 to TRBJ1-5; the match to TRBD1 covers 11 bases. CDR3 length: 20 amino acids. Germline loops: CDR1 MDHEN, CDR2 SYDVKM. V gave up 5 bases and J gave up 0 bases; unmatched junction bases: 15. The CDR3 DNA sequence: TGTGCCAGCAGTCTCCCTACCGGGACAGGGGGTTCTAATAGCAATCAGCCCCAGCATTTT. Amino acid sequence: CASSLPTGTGGSNSNQPQHF.

CDR3 loop: CASSQVGGTQPQHF. The CDR3 coding sequence is TGTGCCAGCAGCCAAGTAGGGGGCACCCAGCCCCAGCATTTT. This chain links TRBV4-2 with TRBJ1-5, with 7 bases identical to TRBD1. The CDR3 has 14 amino acids. Germline lookup yields CDR1 LGHNA and CDR2 YNFKEQ. Trimming removed 1 base from V and 7 bases from J; junction bases left unmatched: 4.

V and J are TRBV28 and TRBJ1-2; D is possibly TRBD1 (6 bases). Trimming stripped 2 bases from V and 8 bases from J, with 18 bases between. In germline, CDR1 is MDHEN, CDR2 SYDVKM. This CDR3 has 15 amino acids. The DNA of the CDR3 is TGTGCCAGCAGTTTAGGGGGGGCGCAGGGTAGAGGCTACACCTTC. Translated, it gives CASSLGGAQGRGYTF.

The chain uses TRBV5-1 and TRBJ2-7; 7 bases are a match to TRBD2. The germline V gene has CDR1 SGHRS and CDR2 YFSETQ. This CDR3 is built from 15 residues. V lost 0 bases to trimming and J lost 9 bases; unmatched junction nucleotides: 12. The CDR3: CASSLDTRGTGRQYF. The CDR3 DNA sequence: TGCGCCAGCAGCTTGGATACGCGGGGGACGGGTCGGCAGTACTTC.

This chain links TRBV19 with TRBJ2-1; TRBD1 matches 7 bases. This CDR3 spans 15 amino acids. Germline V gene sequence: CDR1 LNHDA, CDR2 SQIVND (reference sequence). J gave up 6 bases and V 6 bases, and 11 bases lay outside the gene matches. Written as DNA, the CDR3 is TGTGCCAGTAGGCCCCACCTCGACAGGGTCAATGAGCAGTTCTTC. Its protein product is CASRPHLDRVNEQFF.

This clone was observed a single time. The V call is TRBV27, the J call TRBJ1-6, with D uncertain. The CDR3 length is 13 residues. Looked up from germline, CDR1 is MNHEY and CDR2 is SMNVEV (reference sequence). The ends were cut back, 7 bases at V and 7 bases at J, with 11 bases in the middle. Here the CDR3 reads CASNNVGNSPLHF. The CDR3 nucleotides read TGTGCCAGCAACAATGTGGGCAATTCACCCCTCCACTTT.

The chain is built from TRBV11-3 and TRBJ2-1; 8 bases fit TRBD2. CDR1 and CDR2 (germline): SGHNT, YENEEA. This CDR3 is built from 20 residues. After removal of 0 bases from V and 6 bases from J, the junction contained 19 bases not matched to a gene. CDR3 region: CASSLDAKVTRGGFCNEQFF. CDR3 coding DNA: TGTGCCAGCAGCTTAGACGCCAAGGTCACCCGGGGGGGATTCTGCAATGAGCAGTTCTTC.

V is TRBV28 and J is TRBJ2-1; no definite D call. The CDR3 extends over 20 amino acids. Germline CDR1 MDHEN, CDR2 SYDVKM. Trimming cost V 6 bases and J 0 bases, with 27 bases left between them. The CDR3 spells CASSNPAAFRYRSSYNEQFF. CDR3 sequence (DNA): TGTGCCAGCAGCAACCCCGCCGCCTTCCGATATCGTAGCTCCTACAATGAGCAGTTCTTC. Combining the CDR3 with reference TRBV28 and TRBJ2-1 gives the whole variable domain DVKVTQSSRYLVKRTGEKVFLECVQDMDHENMFWYRQDPGLGLRLIYFSYDVKMKEKGDIPEGYSVSREKKERFSLILESASTNQTSMYLCASSNPAAFRYRSSYNEQFFGPGTRLTVL.

The CDR3 DNA sequence: TGTGCCAGCAGTCCAGACAGGGCGCCACCGAATCAGCCCCAGCATTTT. Translated, it gives CASSPDRAPPNQPQHF. The chain has TRBV27 and TRBJ1-5; TRBD1 aligns across 7 bases. Germline lookup yields CDR1 MNHEY and CDR2 SMNVEV (reference sequence). This CDR3 comprises 16 residues. Trimming removed 5 bases from V and 4 bases from J; junction bases left unmatched: 11.

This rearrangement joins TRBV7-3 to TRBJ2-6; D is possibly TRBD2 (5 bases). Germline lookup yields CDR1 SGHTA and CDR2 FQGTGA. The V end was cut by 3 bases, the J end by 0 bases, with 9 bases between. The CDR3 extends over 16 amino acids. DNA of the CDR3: TGTGCCAGCAGCTTTGGACTCATCTCTGGGGCCAACGTCCTGACTTTC. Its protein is CASSFGLISGANVLTF.

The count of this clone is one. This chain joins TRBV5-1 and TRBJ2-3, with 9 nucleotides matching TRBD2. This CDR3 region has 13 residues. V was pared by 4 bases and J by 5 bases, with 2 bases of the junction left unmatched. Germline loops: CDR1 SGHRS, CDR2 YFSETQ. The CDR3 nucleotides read TGCGCCAGCAGCCGGACTAGCGAAGATACGCAGTATTTT. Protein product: CASSRTSEDTQYF.

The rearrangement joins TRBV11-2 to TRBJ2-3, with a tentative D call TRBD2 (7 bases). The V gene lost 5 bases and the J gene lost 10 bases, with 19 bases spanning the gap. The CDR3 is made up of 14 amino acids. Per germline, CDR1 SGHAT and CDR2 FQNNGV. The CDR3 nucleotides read TGTGCCAGCAGCCTAGGGTCTGCCGGGGGGCCGCAGTATTTT. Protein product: CASSLGSAGGPQYF.

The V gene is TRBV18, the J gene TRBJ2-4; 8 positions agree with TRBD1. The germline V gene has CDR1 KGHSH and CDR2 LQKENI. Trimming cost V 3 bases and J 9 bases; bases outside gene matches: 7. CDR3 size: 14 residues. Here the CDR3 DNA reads TGTGCCAGCTCACCCTCCGGACAGGGTTTCATTCAGTACTTC. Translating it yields CASSPSGQGFIQYF.

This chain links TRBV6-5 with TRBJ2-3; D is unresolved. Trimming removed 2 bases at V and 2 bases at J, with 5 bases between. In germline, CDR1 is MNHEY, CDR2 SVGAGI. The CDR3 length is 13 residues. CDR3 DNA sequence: TGTGCCAGCAGTTACGGGCCCACAGATACGCAGTATTTT. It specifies CASSYGPTDTQYF.

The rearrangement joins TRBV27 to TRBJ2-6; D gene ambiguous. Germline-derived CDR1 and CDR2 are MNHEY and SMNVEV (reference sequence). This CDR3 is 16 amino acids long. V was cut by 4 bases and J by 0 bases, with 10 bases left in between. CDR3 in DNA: TGTGCCAGCAGTTGGGCCCCCTCCTCTGGGGCCAACGTCCTGACTTTC. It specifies CASSWAPSSGANVLTF.

Written as DNA, the CDR3 is TGTGCCAGCAGCTTGCAGCGGGACACTTGGGGAAGAACTGAAGCTTTCTTT. This encodes CASSLQRDTWGRTEAFF. The rearrangement links TRBV5-6 to TRBJ1-1; maybe TRBD1 (6 bases). Trimming pared 1 base from V and 5 bases from J, leaving 21 bases between. CDR1 is SGHDT and CDR2 is YYEEEE in the germline V gene. The CDR3 totals 17 residues.

CDR3 nucleotide sequence: TGTGCCAGCAGACCGGGACAGGGCTACTACGAGCAGTACTTC. Encoded protein: CASRPGQGYYEQYF. This chain uses TRBV27 with TRBJ2-7, with 9 bases that match TRBD1. This CDR3 has 14 amino acids. Germline-derived CDR1 and CDR2 are MNHEY and SMNVEV (reference sequence). Trimming took 6 bases from V and 3 from J; bases not matched to a gene: 6.

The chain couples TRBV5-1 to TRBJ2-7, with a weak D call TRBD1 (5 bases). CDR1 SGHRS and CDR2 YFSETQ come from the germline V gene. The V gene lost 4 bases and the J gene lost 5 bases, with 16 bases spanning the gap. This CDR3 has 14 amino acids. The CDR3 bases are TGCGCCAGCAGCCCTCAGGGTCCTGGGGACGAGCAGTACTTC. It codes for CASSPQGPGDEQYF. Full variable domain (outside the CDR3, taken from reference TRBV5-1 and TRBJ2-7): KAGVTQTPRYLIKTRGQQVTLSCSPISGHRSVSWYQQTPGQGLQFLFEYFSETQRNKGNFPGRFSGRQFSNSRSEMNVSTLELGDSALYLCASSPQGPGDEQYFGPGTRLTVT.

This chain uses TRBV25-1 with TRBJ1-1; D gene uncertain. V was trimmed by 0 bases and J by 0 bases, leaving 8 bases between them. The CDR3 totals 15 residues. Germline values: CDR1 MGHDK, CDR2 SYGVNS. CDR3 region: CASSEYAPVNTEAFF. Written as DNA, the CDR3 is TGTGCCAGCAGTGAATATGCGCCGGTGAACACTGAAGCTTTCTTT.

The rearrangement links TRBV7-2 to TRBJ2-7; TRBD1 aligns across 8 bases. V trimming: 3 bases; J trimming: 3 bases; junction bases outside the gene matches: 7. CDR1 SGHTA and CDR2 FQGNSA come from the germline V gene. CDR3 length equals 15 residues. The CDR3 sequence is CASSLSQGVSYEQYF. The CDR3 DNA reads TGTGCCAGCAGCTTGTCACAGGGGGTAAGCTACGAGCAGTACTTC.

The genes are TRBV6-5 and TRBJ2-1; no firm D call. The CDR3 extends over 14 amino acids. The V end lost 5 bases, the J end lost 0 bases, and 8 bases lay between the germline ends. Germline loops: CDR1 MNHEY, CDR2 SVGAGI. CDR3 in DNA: TGTGCCAGCAGTAGTGCGAGCTCCTACAATGAGCAGTTCTTC. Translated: CASSSASSYNEQFF.